This is a list of T cell receptor beta chains from one sample in a study of preoperative IRX-2 immunotherapy in early breast cancer. Sequenced by immunoSEQ multiplex PCR; TCRdb stores in-frame clones only, minus some. The table has about 3,300 clones, about 80% seen once; the top ten hold roughly 6.4%. Sequencing was performed on tumor tissue, taken after IRX-2 immunotherapy. Receptors were obtained from a human donor with breast cancer. The CDR3 runs from the conserved cysteine through the conserved F or W. D genes are given only for firm matches. Some rows have no size entry. The others give once, few or many, or a class for an expanded clone.

clone_size	v_call	d_call	j_call	cdr3_aa	cdr3_nt
few	TRBV19	-	TRBJ1-5	CASTGDWRGNQPQHF	TGTGCCAGTACCGGGGACTGGAGAGGCAATCAGCCCCAGCATTTT
-	TRBV11-3	-	TRBJ1-5	CASSAFGTVNQPQHF	TGTGCCAGCAGCGCCTTTGGAACGGTAAATCAGCCCCAGCATTTT
-	TRBV6-8	TRBD1	TRBJ2-5	CASRPPGQGKTQYF	TGTGCCAGCAGGCCTCCGGGACAGGGGAAGACCCAGTACTTC
-	TRBV11-3	-	TRBJ2-1	CASSQGSVGSYNEQFF	TGTGCCAGCAGCCAGGGTTCAGTTGGGTCCTACAATGAGCAGTTCTTC
-	TRBV10-1	-	TRBJ2-7	CASSELQGGEQYF	TGCGCCAGCAGTGAACTTCAGGGGGGCGAGCAGTACTTC
large	TRBV6-8	-	TRBJ2-1	CASSVGLLGEQFF	TGTGCCAGCAGCGTGGGACTCCTGGGCGAGCAGTTCTTC
few	TRBV11-3	-	TRBJ1-1	CASSFLRGMNTEAFF	TGTGCCAGCAGCTTTCTACGGGGGATGAACACTGAAGCTTTCTTT
-	TRBV19	-	TRBJ1-5	CASSTWTDDQPQHF	TGTGCCAGTAGTACCTGGACAGACGATCAGCCCCAGCATTTT
-	TRBV6-8	-	TRBJ1-6	CASSYSVDNSPLHF	TGTGCCAGCAGTTACTCAGTGGATAATTCACCCCTCCACTTT
-	TRBV6-8	TRBD1	TRBJ1-6	CASAAERQGVGSPLHF	TGTGCCAGCGCGGCCGAGCGACAGGGGGTCGGTTCACCCCTCCACTTT
-	TRBV18	-	TRBJ2-5	CASSPGAGETQYF	TGTGCCAGCTCACCGGGAGCCGGGGAGACCCAGTACTTC
-	TRBV12-5	-	TRBJ1-1	CASGLEVEAFF	TGTGCTAGTGGTTTGGAAGTCGAAGCTTTCTTT
-	TRBV12-5	TRBD1	TRBJ1-4	CASGPGTVAEKLFF	TGTGCTAGTGGACCCGGGACAGTTGCGGAAAAACTGTTTTTT
-	TRBV6-8	-	TRBJ2-1	CASSYRRGEQFF	TGTGCCAGCAGTTACCGCCGGGGTGAGCAGTTCTTC
-	TRBV7-6	-	TRBJ1-2	CASSLAPGFNAGYTF	TGTGCCAGCAGCTTGGCGCCAGGTTTCAACGCTGGCTACACCTTC
-	TRBV6-4	-	TRBJ1-1	CASSYYRETFF	TGTGCCAGCAGTTATTACAGGGAGACTTTCTTT
-	TRBV28	-	TRBJ1-5	CASSEWGFNQPQHF	TGTGCCAGCAGTGAATGGGGATTCAATCAGCCCCAGCATTTT
-	TRBV29-1	TRBD1	TRBJ1-1	CSGGQGGTEAFF	TGCAGCGGTGGACAGGGCGGCACTGAAGCTTTCTTT
-	TRBV28	-	TRBJ1-1	CATRSRVNTEAFF	TGTGCCACCCGATCGAGGGTTAACACTGAAGCTTTCTTT
-	TRBV12-5	-	TRBJ1-4	CASTQGTATNEKLFF	TGTGCCAGCACCCAGGGGACGGCAACTAATGAAAAACTGTTTTTT
-	TRBV5-1	-	TRBJ1-1	CASSLAGGGLGTEAFF	TGCGCCAGCAGCTTGGCTGGTGGGGGCTTAGGCACTGAAGCTTTCTTT
-	TRBV11-3	-	TRBJ1-1	CASSLDYPGITEAFF	TGTGCCAGCAGCTTAGACTACCCTGGGATCACTGAAGCTTTCTTT
few	TRBV29-1	-	TRBJ1-1	CSVDNWDRAQAFF	TGCAGCGTTGATAACTGGGACCGTGCTCAAGCTTTCTTT
-	TRBV18	TRBD2	TRBJ2-2	CASSPQREQDGELFF	TGTGCCAGCTCACCACAGCGGGAGCAGGACGGGGAGCTGTTTTTT
-	TRBV19	-	TRBJ2-7	CASSPGGDRGSYEQYF	TGTGCCAGTAGTCCTGGCGGAGACCGGGGCTCCTACGAGCAGTACTTC
-	TRBV5-1	TRBD1	TRBJ2-5	CASSSDRGQETQYF	TGCGCCAGCAGCTCGGACAGGGGACAAGAGACCCAGTACTTC
-	TRBV6-8	-	TRBJ2-3	CASSALDTSTDTQYF	TGTGCCAGCAGTGCACTGGATACTAGCACAGATACGCAGTATTTT
-	TRBV6-8	-	TRBJ2-2	CASSSAYGELFF	TGTGCCAGCAGTTCGGCCTACGGGGAGCTGTTTTTT
-	TRBV28	TRBD1	TRBJ1-5	CASSHRGLPQHF	TGTGCCAGCAGCCACAGGGGGCTGCCCCAGCATTTT
-	TRBV14	TRBD1	TRBJ2-1	CASSQPTGYEQFF	TGTGCCAGCAGCCAACCGACAGGGTATGAGCAGTTCTTC
-	TRBV12-5	-	TRBJ2-2	CASGWPQPGELFF	TGTGCTAGTGGTTGGCCTCAGCCCGGGGAGCTGTTTTTT
-	TRBV6-8	TRBD2	TRBJ2-3	CASARGGVTDTQYF	TGTGCCAGCGCCCGGGGGGGAGTCACAGATACGCAGTATTTT
-	TRBV7-1	-	TRBJ1-1	CASSLAGNTEAFF	TGTGCCAGCAGCTTAGCCGGGAACACTGAAGCTTTCTTT
-	TRBV28	-	TRBJ2-2	CASSPTAPTGELFF	TGTGCCAGCAGTCCGACCGCGCCCACCGGGGAGCTGTTTTTT
-	TRBV7-1	-	TRBJ2-7	CASSSTGFQASEQYF	TGTGCCAGCAGCTCCACAGGGTTTCAAGCGTCTGAGCAGTACTTC
once	TRBV7-5	-	TRBJ2-1	CASSASLAGGGEQFF	TGTGCCAGCAGCGCGAGCCTAGCGGGAGGAGGTGAGCAGTTCTTC
-	TRBV14	-	TRBJ1-3	CASSQDYTAGNTIYF	TGTGCCAGCAGCCAGGACTACACAGCTGGAAACACCATATATTTT
-	TRBV18	TRBD1	TRBJ1-2	CASSEVAGGGSNYGYTF	TGTGCCAGCTCAGAGGTGGCAGGGGGCGGCTCGAACTATGGCTACACCTTC
-	TRBV19	-	TRBJ2-1	CASSIGDPSYNEQFF	TGTGCCAGTAGTATCGGGGATCCCTCCTACAATGAGCAGTTCTTC
-	TRBV18	-	TRBJ1-2	CASSPLRNRTYGYTF	TGTGCCAGCTCACCTTTGCGGAACAGAACCTATGGCTACACCTTC
-	TRBV10-2	-	TRBJ2-3	CASSEGLGTDTQYF	TGCGCCAGCAGTGAGGGACTCGGCACAGATACGCAGTATTTT
-	TRBV23-1	-	TRBJ2-4	CASSLGSQNIQYF	TGCGCCAGCAGCTTGGGGTCACAAAACATTCAGTACTTC
-	TRBV6-7	-	TRBJ2-2	CASRTPSGELFF	TGTGCCAGCAGGACCCCTTCCGGGGAGCTGTTTTTT
-	TRBV6-8	-	TRBJ1-1	CAISGFGGGAGTEAFF	TGTGCCATCAGTGGATTTGGCGGGGGCGCGGGCACTGAAGCTTTCTTT
few	TRBV6-8	TRBD1	TRBJ2-1	CASRPGQSSYNEQFF	TGTGCCAGCAGACCGGGACAGAGCTCCTACAATGAGCAGTTCTTC
-	TRBV6-8	-	TRBJ2-7	CASNEYDYEQYF	TGTGCCAGCAATGAGTATGATTACGAGCAGTACTTC
-	TRBV19	-	TRBJ2-1	CASRNLQGYNEQFF	TGTGCCAGTAGGAACTTACAGGGATACAATGAGCAGTTCTTC
-	TRBV11-3	-	TRBJ1-2	CASSLVGDLNYGYTF	TGTGCCAGCAGCTTAGTAGGGGATCTAAACTATGGCTACACCTTC
-	TRBV28	-	TRBJ1-1	CASSLLRVNTEAFF	TGTGCCAGCAGTTTACTCAGAGTGAACACTGAAGCTTTCTTT
-	TRBV5-1	TRBD1	TRBJ1-5	CASSLSTGGEQPQHF	TGCGCCAGCAGCTTGTCTACAGGGGGGGAACAGCCCCAGCATTTT
-	TRBV7-6	-	TRBJ1-2	CASSLGSGYYGYTF	TGTGCCAGCAGCTTAGGGAGCGGATATTATGGCTACACCTTC
few	TRBV6-8	TRBD1	TRBJ1-4	CASNHGQGRTNEKLFF	TGTGCCAGCAATCACGGACAGGGTAGGACTAATGAAAAACTGTTTTTT